A single sample gave rise to the 15 T cell receptor beta chains below, sequenced in a study of spatial heterogeneity in lung cancer. The time point was: sample taken at primary tumor resection. TCRdb fed the 5' RACE reads into MiXCR, producing one record per CDR3 protein. The table includes tens of thousands of distinct CDR3 sequences, approximately 5.8% detected once. Sequencing used PBMCs, obtained at surgery. The receptors were gathered from a male donor with early-stage non-small cell lung cancer.

This clonotype has only a few counts. The V gene is TRBV7-7, the J gene TRBJ2-1, with D maybe TRBD2 (5 bases). Germline values: CDR1 SSHAT, CDR2 FNYEAQ (reference sequence). This CDR3 spans 15 amino acids. The CDR3 loop is CASVNLSTPTDEQFF. The CDR3 nucleotides are TGTGCTAGCGTCAATCTATCGACCCCGACCGATGAGCAGTTCTTC.

The chain carries TRBV19 and TRBJ1-5; possible D gene TRBD1, 5 bases. Germline V gives CDR1 LNHDA, CDR2 SQIVND (reference sequence). CDR3 size: 15 residues. The V and J ends lost 8 bases and 2 bases respectively, with 16 bases between them. CDR3 nucleotides: TGTGCCAGTGGAGGGGTAGGAGGGGGCAATCAGCCCCAGCATTTT. Protein sequence: CASGGVGGGNQPQHF. Complete variable domain (other parts from reference TRBV19 and TRBJ1-5): DGGITQSPKYLFRKEGQNVTLSCEQNLNHDAMYWYRQDPGQGLRLIYYSQIVNDFQKGDIAEGYSVSREKKESFPLTVTSAQKNPTAFYLCASGGVGGGNQPQHFGDGTRLSIL.

This clonotype appeared many times. The genes are TRBV5-6 and TRBJ1-5; D unclear. Germline V CDR1 and CDR2: SGHDT, YYEEEE. The CDR3 runs to 16 residues. Trimming shortened V by 2 bases and J by 2 bases, and 14 bases separated the two germline ends. The DNA of the CDR3 is TGTGCCAGCAGCTTTCAGGAGAGTCAGGGCAATCAGCCCCAGCATTTT. Translation gives CASSFQESQGNQPQHF.

This clonotype has at least ten counts. V and J are TRBV6-5 and TRBJ2-1, with 11 bases lining up with TRBD2. The CDR3 is 16 residues long. The junction had 8 bases not matched to a gene; V was cut back by 4 bases and J by 6 bases. In germline, CDR1 is MNHEY, CDR2 SVGAGI. The CDR3 DNA is TGTGCCAGCAGTTCGTTTCTAGCGGGAGGTTTCAATGAGCAGTTCTTC. Protein sequence: CASSSFLAGGFNEQFF.

The chain carries TRBV3-1 and TRBJ1-5, with a possible D match to TRBD1 (5 bases). V lost 0 bases, J lost 7 bases, and 10 bases lay in between. Germline V lookup: CDR1 LGHDT, CDR2 YNNKEL (reference sequence). The CDR3 covers 14 residues. The CDR3 sequence is CASSQDAGGQPQHF. CDR3 in DNA: TGTGCCAGCAGCCAAGATGCCGGGGGGCAGCCCCAGCATTTT.

There are many counts of this clonotype. A read error may produce the germline difference seen at one junction end. This chain links TRBV10-3 with TRBJ1-6; D not resolved. This CDR3 contains 14 residues. CDR1 is ENHRY and CDR2 is SYGVKD in the germline V gene. Here the CDR3 reads CAVSPDFYNSPLHF. For the CDR3, the DNA is TGTGCCGTCAGCCCGGACTTTTATAATTCACCCCTCCACTTT.

By sample fraction, this clonotype is medium-sized. The chain recombines TRBV27 with TRBJ2-3; unclear D gene. V shed 8 bases and J shed 1 base, with 7 bases lying between them. Germline loops: CDR1 MNHEY, CDR2 SMNVEV (reference sequence). This CDR3 region has 12 residues. As DNA, the CDR3 is TGTGCCAGCCGCCCGGGCACAGATACGCAGTATTTT. This translates into CASRPGTDTQYF.

This clonotype was seen at least ten times. This sequence joins TRBV7-2 and TRBJ2-2, with 7 bases identical to TRBD1. This CDR3 spans 14 amino acids. Germline V lookup: CDR1 SGHTA, CDR2 FQGNSA. V lost 5 bases to trimming and J lost 7 bases; unmatched junction nucleotides: 7. The CDR3 spells CASSTGQAIGELFF. Written as DNA, the CDR3 is TGTGCCAGCAGCACCGGACAGGCCATCGGGGAGCTGTTTTTT.

In the case of this clonotype: Just one base apart from a much larger clone, this may be a read error. The chain joins TRBV12-3 or TRBV12-4 to TRBJ2-3, with D tentatively TRBD2 (5 bases). There are 15 residues in the CDR3. In DNA form, the CDR3 reads TGTGCTAGCGCACGAGACAACCAAGTAACAGATACGCAGTATTTT. This encodes CASARDNQVTDTQYF.

At least ten counts were recorded for this clonotype. The J gene is TRBJ2-6, the V gene TRBV27, with 7 bases lining up with TRBD1. Germline CDR1 MNHEY, CDR2 SMNVEV (reference sequence). The CDR3 is 19 residues long. V dropped 4 bases and J dropped 0; count of bases not matched to a gene: 12. The CDR3 sequence: CASSSRWGQRFSGANVLTF. CDR3 DNA sequence: TGTGCCAGCAGTTCCCGCTGGGGACAGCGTTTCTCTGGGGCCAACGTCCTGACTTTC.

The V and J genes are TRBV7-9 and TRBJ2-7; no firm D call. The CDR3 spans 15 residues. Germline CDR1 and CDR2: SEHNR and FQNEAQ (reference sequence). The germline V and J ends were trimmed by 1 base and 1 base, with 11 bases remaining between them. CDR3 coding DNA: TGTGCCAGCAGCTTAGTAGCTGATATTTCCTACGAGCAGTACTTC. Translation gives CASSLVADISYEQYF.

Ten or more counts support this clonotype. This rearrangement joins TRBV28 to TRBJ2-7; TRBD1 agrees at 7 bases. The CDR3 extends over 17 amino acids. V was pared by 6 bases and J by 0 bases, with 14 bases of the junction left unmatched. Germline-derived CDR1 and CDR2 are MDHEN and SYDVKM. DNA for the CDR3: TGTGCCAGCAGATCCCTCCGGGACAGAGGTTCCTCCTACGAGCAGTACTTC. Translated: CASRSLRDRGSSYEQYF. Full variable domain (rest looked up from reference TRBV28 and TRBJ2-7): DVKVTQSSRYLVKRTGEKVFLECVQDMDHENMFWYRQDPGLGLRLIYFSYDVKMKEKGDIPEGYSVSREKKERFSLILESASTNQTSMYLCASRSLRDRGSSYEQYFGPGTRLTVT.

The table lists this clonotype with a few counts. The V and J genes are TRBV7-9 and TRBJ2-4; 14 bases are shared with TRBD2. The germline gives CDR1 SEHNR, CDR2 FQNEAQ (reference sequence). V was pared by 4 bases and J by 1 base, with 9 bases of the junction left unmatched. The CDR3 consists of 19 residues. This chain's CDR3 is CASSSHGTSGSPAKNIQYF. The CDR3 DNA is TGTGCCAGCAGCTCCCACGGGACTAGCGGGAGTCCGGCCAAAAACATTCAGTACTTC.

There are many counts of this clonotype. The J gene is TRBJ2-7, the V gene TRBV21-1; TRBD1, the table's D call, lacks a check against the DNA. TRBV21-1 is a listed pseudogene. The CDR3 loop spans 16 amino acids. CDR3 amino acids: CASSFSPDRVVGEQYF. In DNA form, the CDR3 reads TGTGCCAGCAGCTTCTCCCCTGACAGGGTAGTTGGCGAGCAGTACTTC.

In this sample, this clonotype turned up many times. The chain couples TRBV7-2 to TRBJ2-7; TRBD1 matches 7 bases. The CDR3 length is 15 residues. Germline V gene data show CDR1 as SGHTA and CDR2 as FQGNSA. Losses at the gene ends were 1 base for V and 5 bases for J; bases not matched to a gene: 8. CDR3 DNA: TGTGCCAGCAGCTTAGGTGGGACAGCCGGGAACGAGCAGTACTTC. Amino acids: CASSLGGTAGNEQYF.